The 29 T cell receptor beta chains given below trace back to one sample, sequenced in a study of T cell responses to AZD1222 COVID-19 vaccine. TCRdb's copy holds only in-frame clones and misses some; the assay was immunoSEQ multiplex PCR. Of fewer than 95,000 clones in the sample, 80% to 90% were seen once. Sequencing used peripheral blood, obtained on day 0 of AZD1222 vaccination. All receptors derive from an adult in good health.

The chain carries TRBV27 and TRBJ2-1; no clear D. This CDR3 has 13 residues. CDR1 is MNHEY and CDR2 is SMNVEV in the germline V gene (reference sequence). Trimming cost V 4 bases and J 9 bases, with 13 bases left between them. The chain's CDR3 is CASSSNIGTEQFF. The CDR3 nucleotides are TGTGCCAGCAGTTCCAATATAGGCACTGAGCAGTTCTTC.

This clone has only one observation. This chain connects TRBV9 to TRBJ2-7; tentatively, D is TRBD2 (6 bases). Germline lookup yields CDR1 SGDLS and CDR2 YYNGEE. Trimming took off 0 bases at V and 3 bases at J, with 10 bases between the two ends. CDR3 size: 14 residues. This CDR3 is CASSVGGVDYEQYF. CDR3 nucleotide sequence: TGTGCCAGCAGCGTAGGGGGGGTTGACTACGAGCAGTACTTC.

V is TRBV5-1 and J is TRBJ2-3; 9 nucleotides line up with TRBD2. The CDR3 is 15 residues long. Trimming cost V 2 bases and J 7 bases; bases outside gene matches: 8. CDR1 and CDR2 (germline): SGHRS, YFSETQ. CDR3 sequence: CASSLIAGGPNTQYF. As DNA, the CDR3 is TGCGCCAGCAGCTTAATTGCGGGAGGGCCAAATACGCAGTATTTT.

The chain joins TRBV7-9 to TRBJ2-7; weak D call: TRBD2 (6 bases). With 5 bases removed from V and 2 bases from J, the gap between germline ends came to 7 bases. Germline-derived CDR1 and CDR2 are SEHNR and FQNEAQ (reference sequence). The CDR3 covers 12 residues. DNA of the CDR3: TGTGCCAGCAGCCCGGGGGCCTACGAGCAGTACTTC. Translated, it gives CASSPGAYEQYF.

The chain carries TRBV2 and TRBJ1-2, with D possibly TRBD1 on 5 matching bases. CDR1 is SNHLY, CDR2 FYNNEI, per germline. V was clipped by 3 bases and J by 4 bases, with 9 bases between them. The CDR3 spans 13 residues. The chain's CDR3 is CASSDQGFYGYTF. In DNA form, the CDR3 reads TGTGCCAGCAGTGATCAGGGATTCTATGGCTACACCTTC.

The chain joins TRBV2 to TRBJ2-2; D gene uncertain. Trimming cost V 6 bases and J 6 bases, with 5 bases left between them. This CDR3 comprises 11 residues. The germline CDR1 and CDR2 sequences are SNHLY and FYNNEI. The CDR3, as DNA: TGTGCCAGCAGAGGAGCCGGGGAGCTGTTTTTT. It is translated as CASRGAGELFF.

The chain couples TRBV24-1 to TRBJ1-2; 7 nucleotides align to TRBD1. V shed 3 bases and J 4 bases; nucleotides not matched to a gene: 4. Germline CDR1 reads KGHDR; CDR2 reads SFDVKD. The CDR3 loop spans 14 amino acids. The CDR3 protein is CATSDDGTAYGYTF. CDR3 DNA: TGTGCCACCAGTGATGACGGGACAGCCTATGGCTACACCTTC.

The chain has TRBV5-1 and TRBJ1-1, with D unclear. Trimming took 3 bases from V and 1 from J, leaving 10 bases between them. Germline loops: CDR1 SGHRS, CDR2 YFSETQ. CDR3 length: 14 residues. The CDR3 DNA reads as TGCGCCAGCAGCTCGTGGGATGGGAACACTGAAGCTTTCTTT. It translates to CASSSWDGNTEAFF. Using reference TRBV5-1 and TRBJ1-1 for the parts outside the CDR3, the full variable domain is KAGVTQTPRYLIKTRGQQVTLSCSPISGHRSVSWYQQTPGQGLQFLFEYFSETQRNKGNFPGRFSGRQFSNSRSEMNVSTLELGDSALYLCASSSWDGNTEAFFGQGTRLTVV.

J is TRBJ1-4 and V is TRBV20-1; 9 bases fit TRBD1. V gave up 3 bases and J gave up 8 bases; unmatched junction bases: 7. CDR1 and CDR2 from the germline V gene are DFQATT and SNEGSKA (reference sequence). The CDR3 length is 14 residues. CDR3: CSASIQGAGEKLFF. Written as DNA, the CDR3 is TGCAGTGCTAGTATACAGGGGGCTGGCGAAAAACTGTTTTTT.

This chain uses TRBV15 with TRBJ2-7, with 15 bases aligning to TRBD2. The CDR3 runs to 16 residues. Trimming cost V 1 base and J 4 bases; bases outside gene matches: 2. Germline V gene lookup returns CDR1 LNHNV and CDR2 YYDKDF (reference sequence). CDR3 sequence reads: CATSRGTSGRGYEQYF. Here the CDR3 DNA reads TGTGCCACCAGCAGAGGGACTAGCGGGAGGGGATACGAGCAGTACTTC.

V usage is TRBV4-1 and J usage is TRBJ1-5; D unclear. The CDR3 totals 17 residues. V lost 0 bases and J 4 bases, leaving 16 bases between the germline ends. Germline V lookup: CDR1 MGHRA, CDR2 YSYEKL. Here the CDR3 reads CASSQDGRAGRNQPQHF. In DNA form, the CDR3 reads TGCGCCAGCAGCCAAGATGGTAGGGCAGGTCGAAATCAGCCCCAGCATTTT.

In this sample, this clone turned up once. J is TRBJ2-7 and V is TRBV7-9, with D maybe TRBD2 (5 bases). The germline gives CDR1 SEHNR, CDR2 FQNEAQ (reference sequence). There are 14 residues in the CDR3. Trimming shortened V by 4 bases and J by 4 bases, and 14 bases separated the two germline ends. This CDR3 reads CASSSIYGDYEQYF. The CDR3, as DNA: TGTGCCAGCAGCTCCATTTACGGGGATTACGAGCAGTACTTC.

CDR3 sequence: CASSTGGGETQYF. The DNA for the CDR3 is TGTGCCAGCAGCACAGGGGGGGGAGAGACCCAGTACTTC. The V and J genes are TRBV7-2 and TRBJ2-5; perhaps TRBD1 as D (8 bases). The germline V gene encodes CDR1 SGHTA and CDR2 FQGNSA. The germline V and J ends were trimmed by 5 bases and 4 bases, with 11 bases remaining between them. The CDR3 extends over 13 amino acids.

To note about this clone: This sample includes further DNA sequences coding for the same CDR3. The chain uses TRBV5-1 and TRBJ2-7, with 7 bases identical to TRBD1. With 4 bases clipped from V and 5 bases from J, the junction kept 9 bases outside the gene matches. This CDR3 contains 14 residues. Per the germline V gene, CDR1 is SGHRS and CDR2 is YFSETQ. The CDR3 sequence is CASSGKTGPHEQYF. The CDR3 DNA is TGCGCCAGCAGCGGAAAGACAGGGCCCCACGAGCAGTACTTC.

The gene calls are TRBV2 and TRBJ1-1; D unresolved. The V end was cut by 4 bases, the J end by 2 bases, with 11 bases between. This CDR3 region has 14 residues. CDR1 is SNHLY, CDR2 FYNNEI, per germline. Here the CDR3 DNA reads TGTGCCAGCAGTGCCTCGTGGGCTAACACTGAAGCTTTCTTT. Encoded protein: CASSASWANTEAFF.

The rearrangement links TRBV11-1 to TRBJ2-1; D is perhaps TRBD2 (6 bases). The CDR3 length is 14 residues. Trimming took off 0 bases at V and 8 bases at J, with 11 bases between the two ends. Germline CDR1 and CDR2: SGHAT and FQDESV (reference sequence). The CDR3 loop is CASSLAGGRYEQFF. CDR3 coding DNA: TGTGCCAGCAGCTTAGCGGGAGGTCGGTATGAGCAGTTCTTC.

V gene TRBV9 combines with J gene TRBJ2-1; 16 nucleotides align to TRBD2. Germline-derived CDR1 and CDR2 are SGDLS and YYNGEE. This CDR3 has 14 amino acids. V shed 4 bases, J shed 15 bases, and the junction held 7 bases outside the gene matches. As DNA, the CDR3 is TGTGCCAGCAGCTCGGGACTAGCGGGAGGGCCCTTGTTCTTC. It codes for CASSSGLAGGPLFF.

The chain is built from TRBV11-2 and TRBJ2-3, with D perhaps being TRBD1 or TRBD2 (7 bases each). Germline CDR1 reads SGHAT; CDR2 reads FQNNGV. CDR3 length equals 14 residues. Trimming pared 4 bases from V and 9 bases from J, leaving 17 bases between. Here the CDR3 reads CASSSFTGEGTQYF. CDR3 bases: TGTGCCAGCAGCTCCTTCACAGGGGAGGGCACGCAGTATTTT.

J is TRBJ2-5 and V is TRBV7-2; 7 nucleotides align to TRBD1. Germline CDR1 and CDR2: SGHTA and FQGNSA. Losses at the gene ends were 7 bases for V and 5 bases for J; bases not matched to a gene: 16. The CDR3 contains 16 residues. CDR3 bases: TGTGCCAGCATCCCTGGGGTTGACAGGGCGGGTGAGACCCAGTACTTC. Amino acids: CASIPGVDRAGETQYF. Full variable domain (outside the CDR3, taken from reference TRBV7-2 and TRBJ2-5): GAGVSQSPSNKVTEKGKDVELRCDPISGHTALYWYRQSLGQGLEFLIYFQGNSAPDKSGLPSDRFSAERTGGSVSTLTIQRTQQEDSAVYLCASIPGVDRAGETQYFGPGTRLLVL.

The gene calls are TRBV5-4 and TRBJ1-2; TRBD1 aligns across 10 bases. Germline V gene lookup returns CDR1 SGHNT and CDR2 YYREEE (reference sequence). There are 15 residues in the CDR3. The junction had 7 bases not matched to a gene; V was cut back by 4 bases and J by 4 bases. The DNA of the CDR3 is TGTGCCAGCAGCCTGCTGGACAGGGGGTTCTATGGCTACACCTTC. Its translation: CASSLLDRGFYGYTF.

This clone has only one observation. The chain recombines TRBV9 with TRBJ1-1; no firm D call. CDR3 length: 13 amino acids. The germline gives CDR1 SGDLS, CDR2 YYNGEE. Deletions cut 0 bases from V and 2 bases from J, with 5 bases between. The CDR3 protein is CASSVGSNTEAFF. Written as DNA, the CDR3 is TGTGCCAGCAGCGTAGGCTCTAACACTGAAGCTTTCTTT.

The CDR3 nucleotides are TGTGCCAGCAGTTACGAGGGTCTACAGGAGACCCAGTACTTC. Translated: CASSYEGLQETQYF. The chain is built from TRBV6-5 and TRBJ2-5; the D gene is possibly TRBD2 (5 bases). CDR1 is MNHEY, CDR2 SVGAGI, per germline. V lost 2 bases and J lost 5, with 12 bases in between. CDR3 length equals 14 residues.

The rearrangement uses TRBV28 and TRBJ1-5; no reliable D call. Germline V CDR1 and CDR2: MDHEN, SYDVKM. The CDR3 consists of 12 residues. V lost 7 bases and J lost 0, with 4 bases in between. The CDR3 sequence: CASKVSNQPQHF. In DNA, the CDR3 is TGTGCCAGCAAAGTTAGCAATCAGCCCCAGCATTTT.

The chain has TRBV4-2 and TRBJ2-5; a possible D gene is TRBD1 (8 bases). The V end lost 3 bases, the J end lost 3 bases, and 14 bases lay between the germline ends. This CDR3 spans 15 amino acids. Germline values: CDR1 LGHNA, CDR2 YNFKEQ. The DNA for the CDR3 is TGTGCCAGCAGCCAGCGTACAGGGGGGGAAGAGACCCAGTACTTC. It is translated as CASSQRTGGEETQYF.

V usage is TRBV2 and J usage is TRBJ1-2; weak D call: TRBD1 (6 bases). Trimming shortened V by 3 bases and J by 9 bases, and 17 bases separated the two germline ends. The CDR3 has 14 residues. From germline, CDR1 is SNHLY and CDR2 FYNNEI. Here the CDR3 reads CASSERRGRERYTF. The CDR3 DNA reads TGTGCCAGCAGTGAGAGAAGGGGGAGGGAACGCTACACCTTC.

V is TRBV27 and J is TRBJ2-7, with 12 bases lining up with TRBD2. CDR1 and CDR2 from the germline V gene are MNHEY and SMNVEV (reference sequence). The V and J ends lost 4 bases and 5 bases, in that order; junction bases with no gene match: 6. The CDR3 has 15 residues. The CDR3 loop reads CASSSLAGGGDEQYF. The DNA for the CDR3 is TGTGCCAGCAGTTCACTAGCGGGAGGCGGGGACGAGCAGTACTTC.

The chain combines TRBV18 with TRBJ2-7, with D tentatively TRBD1 (6 bases). Per the germline V gene, CDR1 is KGHSH and CDR2 is LQKENI. The CDR3 is 15 residues long. V lost 6 bases and J lost 2, with 17 bases in between. CDR3 residues: CASSFERGGPYEQYF. CDR3 DNA: TGTGCCAGCTCGTTCGAGAGAGGGGGACCCTACGAGCAGTACTTC.

The chain employs TRBV9 and TRBJ2-1; D call uncertain. Trimming cost V 0 bases and J 7 bases, with 11 bases left between them. Germline-derived CDR1 and CDR2 are SGDLS and YYNGEE. The CDR3 runs to 14 residues. The chain's CDR3 is CASSVEARRNEQFF. The CDR3 DNA follows: TGTGCCAGCAGCGTAGAGGCTAGGCGGAATGAGCAGTTCTTC.

This clone was observed a few times. The chain uses TRBV15 and TRBJ1-1; tentatively, D is TRBD1 (5 bases). Trimming cost V 5 bases and J 4 bases, with 11 bases left between them. CDR1 is LNHNV, CDR2 YYDKDF, per germline (reference sequence). This CDR3 is built from 13 residues. The CDR3 loop is CATSFTGGTEAFF. In DNA, the CDR3 is TGTGCCACCAGCTTTACGGGGGGCACTGAAGCTTTCTTT.